The 22 T cell receptor beta chains in this list originate from one sample, sequenced in a study of blood T cells in healthy people across ages. Primed by a sample-barcoded 5' primer and a J-beta primer mix, a second PCR proceeded for about 6 to 12 cycles. A single record per CDR3 protein comes from TCRdb applying MiXCR to the 5' RACE reads. Among about 570,000 distinct CDR3 sequences listed, approximately 27% were seen once. The sequenced sample consisted of blood. These receptors were collected from a woman aged 65 to 85 in good health.

This clonotype was counted between two and nine times. The chain is built from TRBV14 and TRBJ2-1; D might be TRBD1 or TRBD2, each matching 6 bases. The CDR3 extends over 15 amino acids. Trimming cost V 2 bases and J 2 bases, with 10 bases left between them. The germline V gene has CDR1 SGHDN and CDR2 FVKESK. The CDR3 DNA is TGTGCCAGCAGCCAACTAAGGGGGGCCTACAATGAGCAGTTCTTC. Its protein is CASSQLRGAYNEQFF. Complete variable domain (other parts from reference TRBV14 and TRBJ2-1): EAGVTQFPSHSVIEKGQTVTLRCDPISGHDNLYWYRRVMGKEIKFLLHFVKESKQDESGMPNNRFLAERTGGTYSTLKVQPAELEDSGVYFCASSQLRGAYNEQFFGPGTRLTVL.

This clonotype has only a few counts. At one of its ends the junction is not consistent with the germline gene, which may arise from a read error. J is TRBJ1-2 and V is TRBV4-3; no definite D call. CDR3 length: 15 residues. Germline assignment: CDR1 LGHNA and CDR2 YSLEER. The CDR3 reads CASGQDPAGDYGYTF. The CDR3 DNA reads as TGCGCCAGCGGCCAAGATCCGGCAGGCGACTATGGCTACACCTTC.

The rearrangement links TRBV6-1 to TRBJ2-1; D is uncertain. Germline V lookup: CDR1 MNHNS, CDR2 SASEGT. Deletions cut 11 bases from V and 0 bases from J, with 8 bases between. This CDR3 has 12 amino acids. CDR3 nucleotides: TGTGCCGGGTCAGACTCCTACAATGAGCAGTTCTTC. Amino acid sequence: CAGSDSYNEQFF.

The chain carries TRBV5-1 and TRBJ1-1; no clear D. The V gene's germline CDR1 is SGHRS and CDR2 YFSETQ. Trimming took off 2 bases at V and 0 bases at J, with 8 bases between the two ends. CDR3 size: 14 residues. The CDR3 loop is CASSFRTVNTEAFF. The DNA for the CDR3 is TGCGCCAGCAGCTTTCGGACGGTGAACACTGAAGCTTTCTTT.

V usage is TRBV6-2 or TRBV6-3 and J usage is TRBJ2-3; weak D call: TRBD1 (5 bases). The CDR3 is 20 amino acids. With 0 bases removed from V and 0 bases from J, the gap between germline ends came to 22 bases. Germline assignment: CDR1 MNHEY and CDR2 SVGEGT. The CDR3 DNA reads TGTGCCAGCAGTTACTCTATCGAAGCCGCCAGGGTCTTGAGCACAGATACGCAGTATTTT. Protein sequence: CASSYSIEAARVLSTDTQYF.

The rearrangement uses TRBV11-3 and TRBJ2-3; tentatively, D is TRBD2 (6 bases). This CDR3 region has 15 residues. Trimming removed 7 bases from V and 9 bases from J, with 23 bases in between. Germline-derived CDR1 and CDR2 are SGHNT and YENEEA. This chain's CDR3 is CASNYQGGGYGTQYF. CDR3 DNA: TGTGCCAGCAACTACCAGGGAGGAGGATACGGGACGCAGTATTTT. The full variable domain, with the rest looked up from reference TRBV11-3 and TRBJ2-3, is EAGVVQSPRYKIIEKKQPVAFWCNPISGHNTLYWYLQNLGQGPELLIRYENEEAVDDSQLPKDRFSAERLKGVDSTLKIQPAELGDSAVYLCASNYQGGGYGTQYFGPGTRLTVL.

This clonotype showed up just a few times. This sequence joins TRBV6-2 or TRBV6-3 and TRBJ1-1; tentatively, D is TRBD1 (6 bases). Germline V gene data show CDR1 as MNHEY and CDR2 as SVGEGT. The CDR3 is made up of 16 amino acids. The V and J ends lost 0 bases and 6 bases respectively, with 17 bases between them. CDR3 coding DNA: TGTGCCAGCAGTTACTCTTCTCCAGGGGATGGGGCTGAAGCTTTCTTT. Encoded protein: CASSYSSPGDGAEAFF.

A few counts support this clonotype. V usage is TRBV11-2 and J usage is TRBJ2-5; no definite D call. The CDR3 is made up of 13 amino acids. CDR1 is SGHAT, CDR2 FQNNGV, per germline. V was pared by 0 bases and J by 3 bases, with 5 bases between. The CDR3 DNA follows: TGTGCCAGCAGCTTAGATTTCGAAGAGACCCAGTACTTC. Residues: CASSLDFEETQYF. Full variable domain (rest looked up from reference TRBV11-2 and TRBJ2-5): EAGVAQSPRYKIIEKRQSVAFWCNPISGHATLYWYQQILGQGPKLLIQFQNNGVVDDSQLPKDRFSAERLKGVDSTLKIQPAKLEDSAVYLCASSLDFEETQYFGPGTRLLVL.

The chain combines TRBV10-3 with TRBJ2-7; D ambiguous. V was pared by 2 bases and J by 4 bases, with 3 bases between. This CDR3 spans 11 amino acids. The germline CDR1 and CDR2 sequences are ENHRY and SYGVKD. In nucleotides, the CDR3 is TGTGCCATCAGTGAGGTTTACGAGCAGTACTTC. It codes for CAISEVYEQYF.

To note about this clonotype: At one boundary the junction diverges from the germline segment, which might be a read error. This chain links TRBV7-2 with TRBJ2-3; D unresolved. CDR1 SGHTA and CDR2 FQGNSA come from the germline V gene. There are 12 residues in the CDR3. The CDR3 here is CASSTIADTQYF. The CDR3 bases are TGCGCCAGCAGTACCATCGCAGATACGCAGTATTTT.

This clonotype showed up just a few times. Relative to the germline gene, one junction end is altered; a read error may explain this. The rearrangement links TRBV3-1 to TRBJ2-5, with 9 bases aligning to TRBD2. CDR1 is LGHDT, CDR2 YNNKEL, per germline (reference sequence). The CDR3 is 13 amino acids. CDR3 bases: TGTGCCAGCCCCCATTTATCGGCGGGGGGGCAGCACTTC. It is translated as CASPHLSAGGQHF.

The rearrangement joins TRBV10-3 to TRBJ2-5, with D perhaps TRBD2 (6 bases). Trimming took off 11 bases at V and 4 bases at J, with 17 bases between the two ends. Looked up from germline, CDR1 is ENHRY and CDR2 is SYGVKD. The CDR3 loop spans 13 amino acids. CDR3 nucleotides: TGTGCCGTATCTAGAATGGAGGGAGAGACCCAGTACTTC. It specifies CAVSRMEGETQYF.

This clonotype was detected only a few times. CDR3 sequence (DNA): TGTGCCAGCAGGGACAGGCGGGGATTGCGGGAGCAGTACTTC. It encodes CASRDRRGLREQYF. This chain joins TRBV21-1 and TRBJ2-5; TRBD2, the table's D call, was not compared with the DNA. TRBV21-1 has pseudogene status. The CDR3 contains 14 residues.

This clonotype was seen more than once but under ten times. The chain couples TRBV7-9 to TRBJ1-2; the D gene is possibly TRBD1 (6 bases). Germline CDR1 reads SEHNR; CDR2 reads FQNEAQ (reference sequence). Deletions cut 6 bases from V and 2 bases from J, with 13 bases between. CDR3 length equals 14 residues. This CDR3 reads CASRNSGQNYGYTF. DNA for the CDR3: TGTGCCAGCAGAAACAGTGGACAGAACTATGGCTACACCTTC.

The V gene is TRBV20-1, the J gene TRBJ1-3; a possible D gene is TRBD1 (5 bases). Trimming cost V 5 bases and J 0 bases, with 14 bases left between them. The CDR3 has 15 residues. The germline V gene has CDR1 DFQATT and CDR2 SNEGSKA (reference sequence). CDR3 sequence: CSASTGTVSGNTIYF. The CDR3 nucleotides read TGCAGTGCTTCCACCGGGACCGTCTCTGGAAACACCATATATTTT.

This clonotype has more than one count but fewer than ten. J is TRBJ2-7 and V is TRBV7-6, with 8 nucleotides matching TRBD1. This CDR3 has 16 residues. Losses at the gene ends were 3 bases for V and 3 bases for J; bases not matched to a gene: 10. From germline, CDR1 is SGHVS and CDR2 FNYEAQ. CDR3 in amino acids: CASSLYRGSLVYEQYF. CDR3 nucleotides: TGTGCCAGCAGCTTGTACAGGGGGTCCCTGGTCTACGAGCAGTACTTC.

CDR3 DNA sequence: TGTGCCAGCTCACCACGAGGACAGGAAACTAATGAAAAACTGTTTTTT. Protein sequence: CASSPRGQETNEKLFF. The V and J genes are TRBV18 and TRBJ1-4; the match to TRBD1 covers 7 bases. The CDR3 is made up of 16 amino acids. The V and J ends lost 1 base and 1 base, in that order; junction bases with no gene match: 3. Germline CDR1 and CDR2: KGHSH and LQKENI.

This clonotype was seen a handful of times. The chain employs TRBV27 and TRBJ2-7; 10 positions match TRBD2. Germline CDR1 reads MNHEY; CDR2 reads SMNVEV (reference sequence). J lost 2 bases, V lost 5 bases, and 9 bases had no gene match. The CDR3 extends over 16 amino acids. DNA of the CDR3: TGTGCCAGCAGTGCACGCTCTAGCGGGGGTACCTACGAGCAGTACTTC. It is translated as CASSARSSGGTYEQYF.

This chain links TRBV7-9 with TRBJ2-1; D is perhaps TRBD2 (6 bases). The CDR3 is 15 amino acids. V dropped 5 bases and J dropped 3 bases, with 14 bases sitting between them. The germline V gene has CDR1 SEHNR and CDR2 FQNEAQ (reference sequence). The CDR3 sequence is CASSPRLEDYNEQFF. The CDR3 DNA is TGTGCCAGCAGCCCGAGACTAGAGGACTACAATGAGCAGTTCTTC.

This clonotype has just a few counts. This chain connects TRBV20-1 to TRBJ2-7; 7 bases map to TRBD1. This CDR3 is built from 14 residues. Germline trimming cut 2 bases from V and 0 bases from J; bases unmatched to any gene: 4. CDR1 and CDR2 from the germline V gene are DFQATT and SNEGSKA (reference sequence). In DNA, the CDR3 is TGCAGTGCTAGACACCGGGACAGCTCCTACGAGCAGTACTTC. Protein product: CSARHRDSSYEQYF.

This clonotype was counted a few times. This chain uses TRBV4-3 with TRBJ1-1, with D perhaps TRBD1 (6 bases). Trimming cost V 3 bases and J 3 bases, with 17 bases left between them. CDR3 length equals 16 residues. Germline V gene data show CDR1 as LGHNA and CDR2 as YSLEER. CDR3 nucleotides: TGCGCCAGCAGCCAGGACGGACAGCTATTGGACACTGAAGCTTTCTTT. Its protein is CASSQDGQLLDTEAFF.

The chain recombines TRBV12-3 or TRBV12-4 with TRBJ1-6; D not certain. CDR3 length: 15 residues. Trimming pared 5 bases from V and 6 bases from J, leaving 14 bases between. CDR3 bases: TGTGCCAGCAGTCTCCAAACCCATTCTAATTCACCCCTCCACTTT. Protein sequence: CASSLQTHSNSPLHF.